The 14 T cell receptor beta chains below all came from one sample that was sequenced in a study of cytomegalovirus exposure and HLA in healthy donors. Vbeta (60) and Jbeta (13) primers were used in the PCR. The assay was immunoSEQ multiplex PCR, and TCRdb's table has in-frame clones only and misses some. Of tens of thousands of clones in the sample, approximately 82% were seen once. Material: PBMCs. Receptors originate from a woman aged 18-35 years in good health and CMV-seronegative.

The gene calls are TRBV27 and TRBJ2-1; TRBD2 might be the D (6 bases). Deletions cut 5 bases from V and 7 bases from J, with 18 bases between. CDR1 and CDR2 from the germline V gene are MNHEY and SMNVEV (reference sequence). The CDR3 is 15 residues long. The CDR3 sequence: CASSPLRERINEQFF. CDR3 coding DNA: TGTGCCAGCAGTCCCCTCCGGGAGAGGATAAATGAGCAGTTCTTC.

This chain links TRBV6-5 with TRBJ2-7, with TRBD1 as a possible D gene (6 bases). This CDR3 is 15 amino acids long. V dropped 3 bases and J dropped 1 base, with 13 bases sitting between them. Germline assignment: CDR1 MNHEY and CDR2 SVGAGI. CDR3: CASSYSTGQSYEQYF. The CDR3 bases are TGTGCCAGCAGTTATAGTACAGGGCAATCCTACGAGCAGTACTTC.

In nucleotides, the CDR3 is TGTGCCAGCAGTGTAGACAGGGTGTATACCGGGGAGCTGTTTTTT. Its translation is CASSVDRVYTGELFF. The genes are TRBV6-1 and TRBJ2-2, with 7 bases fitting TRBD1. The CDR3 totals 15 residues. Germline V gene sequence: CDR1 MNHNS, CDR2 SASEGT. Trimming removed 4 bases from V and 5 bases from J; junction bases left unmatched: 7.

This chain joins TRBV6-5 and TRBJ1-2; the D gene is possibly TRBD1 (6 bases). V was clipped by 5 bases and J by 3 bases, with 16 bases between them. The CDR3 is 15 amino acids. Per the germline V gene, CDR1 is MNHEY and CDR2 is SVGAGI. CDR3 sequence reads: CASSRQVLGDYGYTF. As DNA, the CDR3 is TGTGCCAGCAGTCGACAGGTCCTCGGGGACTATGGCTACACCTTC.

The CDR3 DNA follows: TGTGCCACCCGGACTAGCGGGAGAGGAAACACCGGGGAGCTGTTTTTT. Its protein is CATRTSGRGNTGELFF. The rearrangement uses TRBV15 and TRBJ2-2, with 13 bases that match TRBD2. The CDR3 spans 16 residues. V lost 8 bases to trimming and J lost 2 bases; unmatched junction nucleotides: 5. CDR1 and CDR2 from the germline V gene are LNHNV and YYDKDF (reference sequence).

This clone was seen a single time. The same CDR3 is also encoded by other DNA sequences in this sample. The chain couples TRBV10-1 to TRBJ2-3, with 11 bases fitting TRBD2. The V and J ends lost 3 bases and 2 bases, in that order; junction bases with no gene match: 7. Per the germline V gene, CDR1 is WNHNN and CDR2 is SYGVQD (reference sequence). This CDR3 spans 17 amino acids. The CDR3 bases are TGCGCCAGCAGTGAAGGACTAGCGGGTACTTCCACAGATACGCAGTATTTT. Amino acids: CASSEGLAGTSTDTQYF.

V and J are TRBV9 and TRBJ1-3; 7 bases fit TRBD1. CDR1 and CDR2 (germline): SGDLS, YYNGEE. The ends lost 4 bases at V and 4 bases at J; junction bases unmatched: 5. The CDR3 totals 14 residues. The CDR3 region is CASSNRGTGNTIYF. The CDR3 coding sequence is TGTGCCAGCAGCAACAGGGGTACGGGAAACACCATATATTTT.

V is TRBV5-1 and J is TRBJ2-3, with 9 bases matching TRBD2. Germline-derived CDR1 and CDR2 are SGHRS and YFSETQ. This CDR3 spans 15 amino acids. The trim removed 5 bases at V and 3 bases at J, leaving 7 bases unmatched. The CDR3 region is CASRPLSGRTDTQYF. The DNA of the CDR3 is TGCGCCAGCAGACCCCTTAGCGGGAGAACAGATACGCAGTATTTT.

V and J are TRBV11-2 and TRBJ1-1, with 9 bases that match TRBD1. CDR3 size: 15 residues. The V gene end was trimmed by 4 bases and the J gene end by 4 bases; junction bases not matched to a gene: 7. Germline loops: CDR1 SGHAT, CDR2 FQNNGV. For the CDR3, the DNA is TGTGCCAGCAGCTCCCGGACAGGGGATCTCACTGAAGCTTTCTTT. Protein sequence: CASSSRTGDLTEAFF.

The chain is built from TRBV9 and TRBJ1-1; possible D gene TRBD1, 5 bases. Germline V gives CDR1 SGDLS, CDR2 YYNGEE. The CDR3 has 15 residues. V lost 3 bases and J lost 0, with 12 bases in between. The CDR3 region has the DNA TGTGCCAGCAGCGGGAGACAGAACATGAACACTGAAGCTTTCTTT. This translates into CASSGRQNMNTEAFF. Full variable domain (outside the CDR3, taken from reference TRBV9 and TRBJ1-1): DSGVTQTPKHLITATGQRVTLRCSPRSGDLSVYWYQQSLDQGLQFLIQYYNGEERAKGNILERFSAQQFPDLHSELNLSSLELGDSALYFCASSGRQNMNTEAFFGQGTRLTVV.

The chain couples TRBV28 to TRBJ1-5, with a tentative D call TRBD1 (6 bases). This CDR3 is built from 15 residues. The V gene lost 5 bases and the J gene lost 6 bases, with 17 bases spanning the gap. The germline CDR1 and CDR2 sequences are MDHEN and SYDVKM. The CDR3 DNA sequence: TGTGCCAGCAGTAAGGGACACCCAGGCGGTCAGCCCCAGCATTTT. The encoded protein is CASSKGHPGGQPQHF.

The table lists this clone with a count of one. The chain combines TRBV6-5 with TRBJ2-7, with D perhaps matching TRBD2 (5 bases). CDR1 is MNHEY and CDR2 is SVGAGI in the germline V gene. The CDR3 totals 13 residues. Trimming shortened V by 2 bases and J by 6 bases, and 11 bases separated the two germline ends. The CDR3 is CASSYPLRGEQYF. CDR3 in DNA: TGTGCCAGCAGTTACCCGCTTCGGGGCGAGCAGTACTTC.

The chain joins TRBV9 to TRBJ1-2; unclear D gene. The ends were cut back, 3 bases at V and 5 bases at J, with 8 bases in the middle. Germline V gives CDR1 SGDLS, CDR2 YYNGEE. There are 12 residues in the CDR3. The CDR3 loop reads CASSDEGYGYTF. The CDR3 nucleotides are TGTGCCAGCAGCGACGAGGGTTATGGCTACACCTTC.

J is TRBJ2-7 and V is TRBV28; D is perhaps TRBD2 (5 bases). The germline V gene encodes CDR1 MDHEN and CDR2 SYDVKM. V lost 6 bases, J lost 7 bases, and 10 bases lay in between. This CDR3 comprises 11 residues. CDR3 in amino acids: CASSPTGEQYF. The CDR3 coding sequence is TGTGCCAGCAGCCCGACGGGGGAGCAGTACTTC.